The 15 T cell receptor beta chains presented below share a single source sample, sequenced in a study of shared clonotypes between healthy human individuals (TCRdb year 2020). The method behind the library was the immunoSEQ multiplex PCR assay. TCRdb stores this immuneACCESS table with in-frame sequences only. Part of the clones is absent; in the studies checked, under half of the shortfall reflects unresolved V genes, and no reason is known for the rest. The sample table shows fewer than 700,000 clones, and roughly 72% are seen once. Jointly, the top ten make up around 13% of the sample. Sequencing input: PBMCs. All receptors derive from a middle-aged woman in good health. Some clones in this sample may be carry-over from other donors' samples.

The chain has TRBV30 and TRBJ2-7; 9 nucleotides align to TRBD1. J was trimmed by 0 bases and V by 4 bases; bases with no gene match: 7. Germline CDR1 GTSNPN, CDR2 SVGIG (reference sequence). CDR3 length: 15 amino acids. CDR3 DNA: TGTGCCTGGAATACCGGGACAGGGAACTCCTACGAGCAGTACTTC. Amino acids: CAWNTGTGNSYEQYF.

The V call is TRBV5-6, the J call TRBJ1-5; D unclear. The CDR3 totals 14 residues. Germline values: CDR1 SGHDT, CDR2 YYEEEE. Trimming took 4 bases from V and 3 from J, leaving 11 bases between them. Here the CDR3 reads CASSIGSLNQPQHF. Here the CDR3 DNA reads TGTGCCAGCAGCATAGGGAGTCTCAATCAGCCCCAGCATTTT.

Here the CDR3 reads CASSFQGLYEKLFF. DNA of the CDR3: TGTGCCAGCAGTTTTCAGGGTCTGTATGAAAAACTGTTTTTT. This chain joins TRBV28 and TRBJ1-4; D is possibly TRBD1 (5 bases). Germline lookup yields CDR1 MDHEN and CDR2 SYDVKM. Between the trimmed V and J ends, which lost 3 bases and 6 bases, there was a span of 11 bases. This CDR3 has 14 amino acids.

The DNA for the CDR3 is TGTGCCAGCAGTGACTCGAGAACAGGGGATATGGATACGCAGTATTTT. Protein: CASSDSRTGDMDTQYF. This chain uses TRBV6-4 with TRBJ2-3, with 7 bases matching TRBD1. Germline V gives CDR1 MRHNA, CDR2 SNTAGT. The CDR3 covers 16 residues. V trimming: 0 bases; J trimming: 6 bases; junction bases outside the gene matches: 9.

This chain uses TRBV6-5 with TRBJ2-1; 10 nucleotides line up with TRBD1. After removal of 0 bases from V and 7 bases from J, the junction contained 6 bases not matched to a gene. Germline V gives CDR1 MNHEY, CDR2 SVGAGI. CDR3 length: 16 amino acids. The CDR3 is CASSYSRTGGGNEQFF. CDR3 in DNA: TGTGCCAGCAGTTACTCCAGGACAGGGGGAGGTAATGAGCAGTTCTTC.

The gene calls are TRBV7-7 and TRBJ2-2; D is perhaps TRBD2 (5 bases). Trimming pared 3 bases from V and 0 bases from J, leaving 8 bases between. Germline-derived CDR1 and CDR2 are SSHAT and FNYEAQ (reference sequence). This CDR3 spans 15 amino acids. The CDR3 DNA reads TGTGCCAGCAGCTTGGACTCTTCGAACACCGGGGAGCTGTTTTTT. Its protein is CASSLDSSNTGELFF.

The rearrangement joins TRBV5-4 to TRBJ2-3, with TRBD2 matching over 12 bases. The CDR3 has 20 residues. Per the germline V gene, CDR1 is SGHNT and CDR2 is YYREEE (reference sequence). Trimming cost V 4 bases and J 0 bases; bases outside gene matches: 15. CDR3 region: CASSPGTSGRSGRSTDTQYF. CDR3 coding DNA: TGTGCCAGCAGCCCCGGGACTAGCGGGCGGAGCGGCCGAAGCACAGATACGCAGTATTTT.

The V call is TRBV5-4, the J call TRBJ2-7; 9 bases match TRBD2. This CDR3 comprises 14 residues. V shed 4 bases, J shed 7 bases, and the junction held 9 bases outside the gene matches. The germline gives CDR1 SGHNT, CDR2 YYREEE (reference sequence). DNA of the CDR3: TGTGCCAGCAGCCTGAAGCGGGAGGAAGAAGAGCAGTACTTC. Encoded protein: CASSLKREEEEQYF.

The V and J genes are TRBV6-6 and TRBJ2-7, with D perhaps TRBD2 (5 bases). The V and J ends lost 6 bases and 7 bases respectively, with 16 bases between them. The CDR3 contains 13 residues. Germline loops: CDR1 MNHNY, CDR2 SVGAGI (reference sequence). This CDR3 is CASSPELPGEQYF. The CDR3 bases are TGTGCCAGCAGCCCCGAACTCCCGGGGGAGCAGTACTTC.

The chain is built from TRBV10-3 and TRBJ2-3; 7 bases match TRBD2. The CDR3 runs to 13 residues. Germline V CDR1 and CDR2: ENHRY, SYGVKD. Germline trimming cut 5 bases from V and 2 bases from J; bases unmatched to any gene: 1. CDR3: CAISLAATDTQYF. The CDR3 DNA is TGTGCCATCAGTCTAGCGGCCACAGATACGCAGTATTTT.

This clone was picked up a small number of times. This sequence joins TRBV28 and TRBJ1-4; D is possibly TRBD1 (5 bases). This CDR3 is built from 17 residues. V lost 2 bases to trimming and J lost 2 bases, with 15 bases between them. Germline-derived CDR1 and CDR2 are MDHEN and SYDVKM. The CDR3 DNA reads TGTGCCAGCAGTTTAGGGTGGCAACAGGAGACTAATGAAAAACTGTTTTTT. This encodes CASSLGWQQETNEKLFF. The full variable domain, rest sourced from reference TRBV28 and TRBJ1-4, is DVKVTQSSRYLVKRTGEKVFLECVQDMDHENMFWYRQDPGLGLRLIYFSYDVKMKEKGDIPEGYSVSREKKERFSLILESASTNQTSMYLCASSLGWQQETNEKLFFGSGTQLSVL.

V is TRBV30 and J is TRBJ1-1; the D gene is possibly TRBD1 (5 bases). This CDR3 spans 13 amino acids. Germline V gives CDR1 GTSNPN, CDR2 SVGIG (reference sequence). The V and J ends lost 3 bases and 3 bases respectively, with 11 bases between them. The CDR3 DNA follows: TGTGCCTGGAGGAAGGGGAGGGACACTGAAGCTTTCTTT. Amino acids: CAWRKGRDTEAFF.

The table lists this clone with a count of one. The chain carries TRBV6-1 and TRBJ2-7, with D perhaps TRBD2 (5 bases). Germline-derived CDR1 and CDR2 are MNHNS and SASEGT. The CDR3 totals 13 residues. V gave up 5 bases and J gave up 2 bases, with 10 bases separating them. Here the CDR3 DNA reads TGTGCCAGCAGTTTCATCGGGACCTACGAGCAGTACTTC. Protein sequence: CASSFIGTYEQYF.

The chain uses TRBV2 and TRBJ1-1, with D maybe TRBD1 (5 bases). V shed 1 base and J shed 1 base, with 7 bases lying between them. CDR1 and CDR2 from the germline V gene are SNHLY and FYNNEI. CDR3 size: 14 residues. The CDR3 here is CASSEGTRNTEAFF. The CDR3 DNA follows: TGTGCCAGCAGTGAAGGGACAAGGAACACTGAAGCTTTCTTT.

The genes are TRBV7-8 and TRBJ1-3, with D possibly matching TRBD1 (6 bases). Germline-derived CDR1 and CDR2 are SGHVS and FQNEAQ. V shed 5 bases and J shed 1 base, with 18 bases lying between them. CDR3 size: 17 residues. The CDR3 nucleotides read TGTGCCAGCAGCCGCGGGCGGGGGGCTCTGTCTGGAAACACCATATATTTT. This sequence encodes CASSRGRGALSGNTIYF.